This T cell receptor beta chain was recovered during a study of CD8+ T cells in alopecia areata (dated by TCRdb to about 2018). For the wider study: Treated patients were enrolled in an open-label pilot trial of oral tofacitinib at 5 to 10 mg twice daily for moderate-to-severe alopecia areata. Patients received tofacitinib for 6 to 18 months and were then followed off drug for 6 months to check for delayed response and recurrence. Disease severity in treated patients was measured with the SALT score, which quantifies the percentage of affected scalp surface area. In both human patients and the C3H/HeJ mouse model, the study applied high-throughput TCRbeta sequencing to look at T cell clonal expansion in alopecia areata. Human TCRbeta sequencing covered scalp tissue and sorted CD4+ and CD8+ peripheral blood T cells from patchy and totalis/universalis alopecia areata patients and healthy controls. Tofacitinib-treated patients had biopsies at baseline and at 4 and 24 weeks of treatment, with a later scalp biopsy in several patients. Clonality in the scalp was compared among normal scalp (n=4), patchy alopecia areata scalp (n=8), and alopecia totalis/universalis scalp (n=8). RNA came from the PAXgene miRNA kit for fixed scalp, the miRNeasy kit for PBMCs, and the RNeasy kit for mouse skin. immunoSEQ multiplex PCR using 35 Vbeta forward primers and 13 Jbeta reverse primers was used to amplify TCRbeta CDR3 regions. The research as a whole found: With tofacitinib, both scalp clonality and the number of expanded CD8+ clones among the top 100 scalp clones went down significantly. Resident alphabeta T cells in normal human skin are also sequenced, complicating scalp TCR repertoire analysis, unlike mouse skin dominated by gammadelta T cells. Higher clonality and more expanded CD8+ clones were observed in lesional scalp than in normal scalp, particularly in alopecia totalis/universalis, a finding suggestive of antigenic drive. Compared with mice, TCR sequences shared between patients were less clear, possibly partly because of HLA diversity across the patient population. Many expanded lesional clones persisted in scalp and blood during tofacitinib treatment, which may partly explain relapse after stopping treatment. Because the treated cohort was small and had only one nonresponder, larger studies are needed to examine links between baseline CD8+ expansion and response.

The sample's treatment or condition label is to be understood as: oral pan-JAK inhibitor, 5-10 mg twice daily. Lesional scalp punch biopsies and peripheral blood were obtained from alopecia areata patients. PBMCs were separated by density centrifugation and stained for CD3, CD4 and CD8, after which CD4+ and CD8+ T cells were sorted on a FACSAria. V sheds 0 bases and J sheds 0 bases, leaving 13 bases between their ends. The CDR3 contains 16 residues, cysteine and phenylalanine counted. Kept here is only the CDR3 DNA, which spans 48 bases and is read in frame from base 1. CDR1 SGDLS and CDR2 YYNGEE were looked up in the germline V gene. In the case of this clone: Its antigen is unknown. The record has no base qualities; no much larger clone is one base away.

Libraries were prepared through the immunoSEQ multiplex PCR assay. For TCR sequencing, RNA was extracted from every sample and reverse transcribed into cDNA to serve as template. First-strand cDNA was synthesized using SuperScript III with a 2:1 mix of oligo-dT and random hexamers. Amplification bias was assessed with a synthetic immune receptor repertoire, and residual bias was removed computationally. Regarding the original processing steps: Raw reads were preprocessed for error removal, and CDR3 was defined according to IMGT conventions as running from the conserved cysteine to phenylalanine. Clonality was computed as 1 minus the Shannon entropy, with the entropy normalized by log2 of the number of productive unique TCRs. CD4 or CD8 identity of scalp clones was inferred by cross-referencing scalp TCRbeta sequences with sorted blood CD4 and CD8 repertoires. TCRdb took over this immuneACCESS table, retaining in-frame rearrangements with V and J assigned. Such tables are incomplete; in checked studies, under half of the missing clones stem from an unresolved V gene, and the remainder is unexplained. From that table come the V and J calls and clone size; the DNA was used to work out D and trimming. This sample comprises nearly 95,000 clones, just over 70% of them detected only once. The biggest ten clones account for 17% of the sample.

The rearrangement combines TRBV9 with TRBJ2-7; a tentative D call is TRBD2 (7 bases match). The sample consisted of CD8+ T cells sorted from blood, taken around week 42, from a patient treated with tofacitinib. This receptor was taken from a human donor with alopecia areata. The CDR3 in this case is CASSVGGGSASYEQYF. The bases read TGTGCCAGCAGCGTAGGGGGGGGCTCTGCCTCCTACGAGCAGTACTTC.